This TCR beta chain was observed in a study of vaccination and CD4 T cells after COVID-19. Oncomine TCR Beta short-read sequencing was applied to DNA from cultured CD4+ T cells. TCRdb processed the PCR reads anew with MiXCR; each CDR3 protein has one entry. The table lists under 5,000 distinct CDR3 sequences, about 37% of them singletons. The V and J ends lost 6 bases and 8 bases respectively, with 11 bases between them. The CDR3 totals 12 residues. Per germline, CDR1 MNHEY and CDR2 SVGEGT. About this clonotype itself: Its specificity is not known.

Stated treatment: approximately nine-day PBMC culture with coronavirus spike peptide pools or control peptides (ViraFEST assay). The sample taken for sequencing was CD4+ T cells from blood, cultured in vitro. The rearrangement uses TRBV6-2 or TRBV6-3 and TRBJ1-3; no reliable D call. This clonotype originated in a human donor who had recovered from COVID-19. Here the CDR3 reads CASRDPSDTIYF. The CDR3 nucleotides are TGTGCCAGCAGGGACCCATCGGACACCATATATTTT.